This TCR beta chain is from a study of OX40 agonist ivuxolimab in advanced cancers. Findings and limits, study-wide: Average numbers of expanded clones were greater in CD8+ T cells than in CD4+. The antigens recognized by the expanded peripheral T cells, that is their antigen specificity, were not determined.

Sampled blood was obtained at baseline, cycle 4 day 1, and cycle 7 day 1. This clone rates as medium-sized. Its matching antigen is unknown. Generated by immunoSEQ multiplex PCR, the TCRdb table keeps only in-frame clones and is missing some. The data contain 95,000 to 100,000 clones, roughly four fifths of them singletons. CDR3 length equals 11 residues. With 5 bases removed from V and 5 bases from J, the gap between germline ends came to 6 bases. Germline V gene data show CDR1 as SEHNR and CDR2 as FQNEAQ (reference sequence). This clonotype was obtained from an adult with an advanced solid tumor such as melanoma, head and neck, liver or kidney cancer. This chain joins TRBV7-9 and TRBJ1-1; no clear D gene. Specimen: CD4+ or CD8+ T cells sorted from blood, collected in a trial of the OX40 agonist ivuxolimab. This CDR3 reads CASSLDTEAFF. DNA for the CDR3: TGTGCCAGCAGCCTGGATACTGAAGCTTTCTTT. Looking up the rest from reference TRBV7-9 and TRBJ1-1 gives the full variable domain: DTGVSQNPRHKITKRGQNVTFRCDPISEHNRLYWYRQTLGQGPEFLTYFQNEAQLEKSRLLSDRFSAERPKGSFSTLEIQRTEQGDSAMYLCASSLDTEAFFGQGTRLTVV.